This TCR beta chain comes out of a study of blood T cells in healthy people across ages. V lost 1 base to trimming and J lost 5 bases, with 14 bases between them. Germline V gene data show CDR1 as SGHTA and CDR2 as FQGNSA. This CDR3 has 15 amino acids. There are a few counts of this clonotype. Alongside a J-beta primer mix, a sample-barcoded 5' primer served in a second PCR lasting about 7 to 12 cycles. TCRdb processed the 5' RACE reads anew with MiXCR; each CDR3 protein has one entry. The sample holds almost 550,000 distinct CDR3 sequences, nearly 25% seen once. The sample was also reused in another study, on T cells of mothers and their children. That investigation notes: Over 8 million reads per mother and around 3.2 million per child were obtained. Similar effects of thymic selection on TCR recombination output were recorded in related and unrelated pairs.

Sequencing was performed on blood. The sequence came from a boy aged 10-17 years in good health. The V call is TRBV7-2, the J call TRBJ1-1; D uncertain. CDR3 nucleotide sequence: TGTGCCAGCAGCTTAGTACCGGGAATGGGGACTGAAGCTTTCTTT. Its translation is CASSLVPGMGTEAFF. Based on the CDR3 plus reference TRBV7-2 and TRBJ1-1, the full variable domain is GAGVSQSPSNKVTEKGKDVELRCDPISGHTALYWYRQSLGQGLEFLIYFQGNSAPDKSGLPSDRFSAERTGGSVSTLTIQRTQQEDSAVYLCASSLVPGMGTEAFFGQGTRLTVV.